These T cell receptor beta chains were read from a single sample in a study of blood T cell repertoires in COVID-19. Here immunoSEQ multiplex PCR was the method, and the copy in TCRdb shows in-frame clones only, minus some. This sample has 130,000 or so clones, with around 80% found just once. Material: peripheral blood. Source of these receptors: a woman aged 55-75 years with acute or convalescent COVID-19. Both conserved end residues are part of each CDR3. The order of the fields is CDR3 protein, J gene, D gene, V gene. A D gene is named only where the DNA matches it firmly.

CDR3: CASREGPGSDTQYF
J: TRBJ2-3
D: -
V: TRBV6-5

CDR3: CASSQAGARGYTF
J: TRBJ1-2
D: -
V: TRBV3-1/TRBV3-2

CDR3: CASSPGFSNQPQHF
J: TRBJ1-5
D: -
V: TRBV2

CDR3: CASSQPGTARPYEQYF
J: TRBJ2-7
D: TRBD1
V: TRBV11-1

CDR3: CASSAAGSTDTQYF
J: TRBJ2-3
D: -
V: TRBV5-1

CDR3: CASSSHDRNLGYTF
J: TRBJ1-2
D: -
V: TRBV28

CDR3: CASSLNQPQHF
J: TRBJ1-5
D: -
V: TRBV19

CDR3: CASSQIRTVNTEAFF
J: TRBJ1-1
D: -
V: TRBV4-2

CDR3: CASSDGTGKNYTF
J: TRBJ1-2
D: TRBD1
V: TRBV9

CDR3: CATSRDTDPWYNEQFF
J: TRBJ2-1
D: -
V: TRBV15

CDR3: CAARDRGDSSFYGYTF
J: TRBJ1-2
D: TRBD1
V: TRBV19

CDR3: CASSSSPGNTIYF
J: TRBJ1-3
D: -
V: TRBV11-2

CDR3: CASSPTQSVTQYF
J: TRBJ2-3
D: -
V: TRBV7-7

CDR3: CASSPYWGGQGVDGYTF
J: TRBJ1-2
D: TRBD1
V: TRBV9

CDR3: CASSLGTAGGQETQYF
J: TRBJ2-5
D: TRBD2
V: TRBV7-9

CDR3: CASSLDGQSGQPQHF
J: TRBJ1-5
D: -
V: TRBV7-9

CDR3: CASKIGTAQGGYTF
J: TRBJ1-2
D: -
V: TRBV4-1

CDR3: CASSLAQLNTEAFF
J: TRBJ1-1
D: -
V: TRBV27

CDR3: CAWRSGGGQYF
J: TRBJ2-5
D: TRBD2
V: TRBV30

CDR3: CATSDEQGTDTQYF
J: TRBJ2-3
D: -
V: TRBV24-1

CDR3: CASSPPGLEGNTIYF
J: TRBJ1-3
D: -
V: TRBV18

CDR3: CATSDPGQGGSNQPQHF
J: TRBJ1-5
D: TRBD1
V: TRBV24-1

CDR3: CATSDLSGPGLAGSTDTQYF
J: TRBJ2-3
D: TRBD2
V: TRBV24-1

CDR3: CASSQGGGVRDRVGYTF
J: TRBJ1-2
D: TRBD1
V: TRBV4-1

CDR3: CAWCSKETNSPLHF
J: TRBJ1-6
D: -
V: TRBV30

CDR3: CASSYTWTGDQPQHF
J: TRBJ1-5
D: TRBD1
V: TRBV6-5

CDR3: CASSGRWGDLGNQPQHF
J: TRBJ1-5
D: -
V: TRBV19

CDR3: CSARRLDTQYF
J: TRBJ2-3
D: -
V: TRBV20-1

CDR3: CASGQTGIFAEAFF
J: TRBJ1-1
D: -
V: TRBV25-1

CDR3: CASSGQAGKTQYF
J: TRBJ2-5
D: TRBD1
V: TRBV2

CDR3: CASSPGQAHDMAF
J: TRBJ1-2
D: TRBD1
V: TRBV6-5

CDR3: CAWSPGQYEQYF
J: TRBJ2-7
D: TRBD1
V: TRBV30

CDR3: CASSVEEDRVGEKLFF
J: TRBJ1-4
D: TRBD1
V: TRBV9

CDR3: CASSPSLTGGLTEAFF
J: TRBJ1-1
D: TRBD1
V: TRBV18

CDR3: CASSERSGSTDTQYF
J: TRBJ2-3
D: -
V: TRBV6-1

CDR3: CASSLQGGTDTQYF
J: TRBJ2-3
D: -
V: TRBV5-4

CDR3: CASGAGGPYNSPLHF
J: TRBJ1-6
D: TRBD1
V: TRBV5-6

CDR3: CASSLNRESPLHF
J: TRBJ1-6
D: -
V: TRBV12-3/TRBV12-4

CDR3: CASSLQGTVNTEAFF
J: TRBJ1-1
D: TRBD1
V: TRBV27

CDR3: CSVGQGAVGGYTF
J: TRBJ1-2
D: TRBD1
V: TRBV29-1

CDR3: CASSWTGLNQPQHF
J: TRBJ1-5
D: TRBD1
V: TRBV6-5

CDR3: CASSQGHRDGYTF
J: TRBJ1-2
D: -
V: TRBV3-1/TRBV3-2

CDR3: CSVNPGVLNTEAFF
J: TRBJ1-1
D: -
V: TRBV29-1

CDR3: CASSFGTLNTGELFF
J: TRBJ2-2
D: -
V: TRBV6-5

CDR3: CASSPTGQASNEQFF
J: TRBJ2-1
D: -
V: TRBV9

CDR3: CASSPPSAGNTEAFF
J: TRBJ1-1
D: -
V: TRBV5-1

CDR3: CASTRTGGIYGYTF
J: TRBJ1-2
D: -
V: TRBV6-5

CDR3: CASSEFRAGNTIYF
J: TRBJ1-3
D: -
V: TRBV10-1

CDR3: CASRPPGANQPQHF
J: TRBJ1-5
D: -
V: TRBV10-2

CDR3: CASSPITGGPYGYTF
J: TRBJ1-2
D: TRBD1
V: TRBV3-1/TRBV3-2